The following is a TCR beta chain sequence with its context. With 1 base removed from V and 4 bases from J, the gap between germline ends came to 10 bases. The CDR3 is 14 amino acids. Germline CDR1 and CDR2: LGHDT and YNNKEL (reference sequence). Only in-frame clones appear in the TCRdb table, and some are missing; sequencing was by immunoSEQ multiplex PCR. The table shows 250,000 or so clones, with 70% to 90% occurring only once. The record originates from a study of blood T cell repertoires in COVID-19. The sequencing input was PBMCs or T cells enriched from blood (not recorded which). The receptor was isolated from a man in his thirties or forties who had recovered from COVID-19. The J gene is TRBJ1-2, the V gene TRBV3-1 (or the pseudogene TRBV3-2); perhaps TRBD1 as D (5 bases). CDR3 amino acids: CASSQGRGIYGYTF. The CDR3 DNA follows: TGTGCCAGCAGCCAAGGTCGGGGGATCTATGGCTACACCTTC.